One and the same sample provided the 21 T cell receptor beta chains below, sequenced in a study of radiotherapy plus CTLA-4 blockade in lung cancer. TCRdb's table, derived via immunoSEQ multiplex PCR, lists solely in-frame clones and lacks some. The repertoire holds 85,000 to 90,000 clones, around 86% seen once, with approximately 15% in the top ten. This specimen was peripheral blood, taken from a patient treated with radiotherapy plus ipilimumab. The receptors were gathered from a human donor with non-small cell lung cancer that progressed on radiotherapy plus ipilimumab.

This chain connects TRBV4-2 to TRBJ1-3, with a weak D call TRBD1 (6 bases). Germline values: CDR1 LGHNA, CDR2 YNFKEQ. The length of the CDR3 is 14 residues. Trimming shortened V by 3 bases and J by 1 base, and 7 bases separated the two germline ends. DNA for the CDR3: TGTGCCAGCAGCCAGACAGGTTCTGGAAACACCATATATTTT. Amino acids: CASSQTGSGNTIYF.

This rearrangement joins TRBV5-1 to TRBJ2-2, with TRBD1 identical over 7 bases. CDR1 is SGHRS, CDR2 YFSETQ, per germline. This CDR3 region has 16 residues. The junction had 8 bases not matched to a gene; V was cut back by 4 bases and J by 2 bases. The CDR3 DNA reads as TGCGCCAGCAGCCCACGGGACAGACTAAACACCGGGGAGCTGTTTTTT. This encodes CASSPRDRLNTGELFF.

This chain joins TRBV15 and TRBJ1-3; 8 nucleotides align to TRBD1. The CDR3 runs 14 residues. Germline assignment: CDR1 LNHNV and CDR2 YYDKDF (reference sequence). The trim removed 7 bases at V and 3 bases at J, leaving 5 bases unmatched. The CDR3 DNA reads as TGTGCCACCAAGGACAGGGACTTTGGAAACACCATATATTTT. Its translation is CATKDRDFGNTIYF.

This chain connects TRBV4-1 to TRBJ1-5, with 8 bases aligning to TRBD1. V was pared by 3 bases and J by 0 bases, with 10 bases of the junction left unmatched. The CDR3 contains 18 residues. Germline V gene sequence: CDR1 MGHRA, CDR2 YSYEKL. This CDR3 is CASSHPLDRDYSNQPQHF. In DNA form, the CDR3 reads TGCGCCAGCAGCCACCCCTTGGACAGGGATTATAGCAATCAGCCCCAGCATTTT.

V and J are TRBV11-2 and TRBJ2-3; tentative D call: TRBD2 (6 bases). V gave up 0 bases and J gave up 0 bases, with 10 bases separating them. This CDR3 has 16 residues. CDR1 is SGHAT and CDR2 is FQNNGV in the germline V gene. The CDR3 reads CASSLDGGDSTDTQYF. CDR3 bases: TGTGCCAGCAGCTTAGACGGCGGGGATAGCACAGATACGCAGTATTTT.

The chain's CDR3 is CASSSDTISGNTIYF. CDR3 DNA sequence: TGTGCCAGCAGCTCCGACACGATCTCTGGAAACACCATATATTTT. The genes are TRBV7-2 and TRBJ1-3; D gene unclear. The CDR3 runs 15 residues. The V gene lost 4 bases and the J gene lost 0 bases, with 10 bases spanning the gap. The germline V gene encodes CDR1 SGHTA and CDR2 FQGNSA.

J is TRBJ2-7 and V is TRBV27; D remains ambiguous. The CDR3 sequence is 15 residues long. Germline V gives CDR1 MNHEY, CDR2 SMNVEV (reference sequence). The ends were cut back, 5 bases at V and 7 bases at J, with 21 bases in the middle. This CDR3 reads CASSPRRAGLGEQYF. CDR3 coding DNA: TGTGCCAGCAGTCCGAGACGGGCAGGTCTGGGGGAGCAGTACTTC.

V is TRBV14 and J is TRBJ1-2, with 9 bases that match TRBD1. The J segment lost 6 bases and the V segment lost 1 base, leaving 3 bases of the junction unmatched. The CDR3 has 14 amino acids. From germline, CDR1 is SGHDN and CDR2 FVKESK. In DNA form, the CDR3 reads TGTGCCAGCAGCCAAGCTGGGACAGGGAATGGCTACACCTTC. Residues: CASSQAGTGNGYTF.

This chain connects TRBV5-6 to TRBJ1-1; no definite D call. Trimming removed 3 bases from V and 1 base from J, with 7 bases in between. Germline V lookup: CDR1 SGHDT, CDR2 YYEEEE. The length of the CDR3 is 13 residues. For the CDR3, the DNA is TGTGCCAGCAGCTGGACCTCGAACACTGAAGCTTTCTTT. It codes for CASSWTSNTEAFF.

The chain recombines TRBV7-2 with TRBJ2-1; possibly TRBD1 for D (6 bases). This CDR3 spans 13 amino acids. V was shortened by 5 bases and J by 8 bases, with 13 bases between the two germline ends. Germline loops: CDR1 SGHTA, CDR2 FQGNSA. CDR3 sequence reads: CASSLRRGDEQFF. The DNA for the CDR3 is TGTGCCAGCAGCCTACGCAGGGGAGATGAGCAGTTCTTC.

This chain links TRBV6-1 with TRBJ2-5; a weak D match, TRBD1 (6 bases). The CDR3 has 15 amino acids. CDR1 is MNHNS, CDR2 SASEGT, per germline. V gave up 1 base and J gave up 1 base, with 10 bases separating them. As DNA, the CDR3 is TGTGCCAGCAGTGAAGGGGGACATCCCCAAGAGACCCAGTACTTC. Translating gives CASSEGGHPQETQYF.

The J gene is TRBJ2-1, the V gene TRBV15, with 13 nucleotides matching TRBD2. The junction had 6 bases not matched to a gene; V was cut back by 0 bases and J by 4 bases. In germline, CDR1 is LNHNV, CDR2 YYDKDF (reference sequence). The CDR3 is 18 residues long. CDR3 sequence (DNA): TGTGCCACCAGCAGAGATGGGGGACTAGCGGGGCTATACAATGAGCAGTTCTTC. Translated: CATSRDGGLAGLYNEQFF.

The rearrangement links TRBV15 to TRBJ2-3; no reliable D call. The CDR3 covers 14 residues. Germline V CDR1 and CDR2: LNHNV, YYDKDF (reference sequence). V lost 1 base, J lost 4 bases, and 9 bases lay in between. CDR3 bases: TGTGCCACCAGCAGAGGCCCCGGCGCAGATACGCAGTATTTT. It translates to CATSRGPGADTQYF.

This clone has just one count. This chain joins TRBV29-1 and TRBJ2-2; 10 nucleotides match TRBD1. Per the germline V gene, CDR1 is SQVTM and CDR2 is ANQGSEA. The CDR3 covers 12 residues. The V segment lost 6 bases and the J segment 5 bases; nucleotides outside the gene matches: 0. The CDR3 coding sequence is TGCAGCGTGGGACAGGGGACCGGGGAGCTGTTTTTT. Protein sequence: CSVGQGTGELFF.

The genes are TRBV7-9 and TRBJ1-2, with 8 nucleotides matching TRBD1. Trimming at V came to 5 bases and at J to 6 bases, leaving 2 bases not matched to a gene. CDR1 and CDR2 from the germline V gene are SEHNR and FQNEAQ (reference sequence). CDR3 length: 12 amino acids. CDR3 in DNA: TGTGCCAGCAGCCAGGGGGCGAATGGCTACACCTTC. The encoded protein is CASSQGANGYTF.

J is TRBJ2-7 and V is TRBV13, with D maybe TRBD1 (6 bases). V was clipped by 5 bases and J by 7 bases, with 21 bases between them. The germline V gene encodes CDR1 PRHDT and CDR2 FYEKMQ (reference sequence). This CDR3 region has 15 residues. As DNA, the CDR3 is TGTGCCAGCAGCCAAGCCAGGGGCGCACCGGGGGAGCAGTACTTC. It encodes CASSQARGAPGEQYF. Full variable domain (outside the CDR3, taken from reference TRBV13 and TRBJ2-7): AAGVIQSPRHLIKEKRETATLKCYPIPRHDTVYWYQQGPGQDPQFLISFYEKMQSDKGSIPDRFSAQQFSDYHSELNMSSLELGDSALYFCASSQARGAPGEQYFGPGTRLTVT.

The chain has TRBV30 and TRBJ1-1, with D perhaps matching TRBD1 (5 bases). The CDR3 totals 15 residues. Germline V lookup: CDR1 GTSNPN, CDR2 SVGIG (reference sequence). V was pared by 3 bases and J by 0 bases, with 14 bases between. This chain's CDR3 is CAWRAKGRMNTEAFF. CDR3 in DNA: TGTGCCTGGAGGGCGAAGGGACGGATGAACACTGAAGCTTTCTTT.

The rearrangement joins TRBV7-2 to TRBJ2-7, with D unclear. The V end was cut by 4 bases, the J end by 0 bases, with 4 bases between. The V gene's germline CDR1 is SGHTA and CDR2 FQGNSA. The CDR3 has 12 residues. CDR3 sequence: CASSSNSYEQYF. The CDR3 DNA reads TGTGCCAGCAGCTCCAACTCCTACGAGCAGTACTTC.

The chain couples TRBV15 to TRBJ2-1, with 7 bases fitting TRBD2. The CDR3 has 18 amino acids. Per germline, CDR1 LNHNV and CDR2 YYDKDF (reference sequence). V shed 0 bases and J 5 bases; nucleotides not matched to a gene: 13. The CDR3, as DNA: TGTGCCACCAGCAGAGACCGACTAGCCAGAACCTCAAACAATGAGCAGTTCTTC. It is translated as CATSRDRLARTSNNEQFF. Using reference TRBV15 and TRBJ2-1 for the parts outside the CDR3, the full variable domain is DAMVIQNPRYQVTQFGKPVTLSCSQTLNHNVMYWYQQKSSQAPKLLFHYYDKDFNNEADTPDNFQSRRPNTSFCFLDIRSPGLGDTAMYLCATSRDRLARTSNNEQFFGPGTRLTVL.

The chain couples TRBV2 to TRBJ2-7; either TRBD1 or TRBD2 may supply D (5 bases each). Germline V gives CDR1 SNHLY, CDR2 FYNNEI. The CDR3 is made up of 14 amino acids. Trimming left V 8 bases short and J 3 bases short, with 17 bases between. CDR3 bases: TGTGCCAGCTGTCCGGGGCAGGGAGTCTACGAGCAGTACTTC. Translating it yields CASCPGQGVYEQYF.

The chain combines TRBV6-6 with TRBJ1-1; no firm D call. Trimming removed 6 bases from V and 7 bases from J, with 12 bases in between. The CDR3 has 12 amino acids. The germline CDR1 and CDR2 sequences are MNHNY and SVGAGI (reference sequence). Here the CDR3 DNA reads TGTGCCAGCAGGGAGGCGGTGTTTGAAGCTTTCTTT. Amino acids: CASREAVFEAFF.